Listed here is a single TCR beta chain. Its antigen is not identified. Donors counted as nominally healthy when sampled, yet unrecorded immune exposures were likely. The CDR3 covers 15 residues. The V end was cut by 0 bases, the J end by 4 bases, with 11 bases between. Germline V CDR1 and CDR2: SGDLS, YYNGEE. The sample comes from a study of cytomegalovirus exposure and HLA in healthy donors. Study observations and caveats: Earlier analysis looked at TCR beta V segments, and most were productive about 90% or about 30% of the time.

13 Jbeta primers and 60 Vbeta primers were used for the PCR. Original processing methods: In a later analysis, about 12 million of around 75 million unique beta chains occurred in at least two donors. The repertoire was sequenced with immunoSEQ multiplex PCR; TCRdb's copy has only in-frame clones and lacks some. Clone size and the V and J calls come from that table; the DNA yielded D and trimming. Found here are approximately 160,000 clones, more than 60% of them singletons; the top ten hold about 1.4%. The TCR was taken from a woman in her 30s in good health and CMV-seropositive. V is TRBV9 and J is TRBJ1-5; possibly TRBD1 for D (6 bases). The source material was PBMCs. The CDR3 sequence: CASSVAGVWNQPQHF. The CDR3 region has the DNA TGTGCCAGCAGCGTAGCAGGGGTATGGAATCAGCCCCAGCATTTT.